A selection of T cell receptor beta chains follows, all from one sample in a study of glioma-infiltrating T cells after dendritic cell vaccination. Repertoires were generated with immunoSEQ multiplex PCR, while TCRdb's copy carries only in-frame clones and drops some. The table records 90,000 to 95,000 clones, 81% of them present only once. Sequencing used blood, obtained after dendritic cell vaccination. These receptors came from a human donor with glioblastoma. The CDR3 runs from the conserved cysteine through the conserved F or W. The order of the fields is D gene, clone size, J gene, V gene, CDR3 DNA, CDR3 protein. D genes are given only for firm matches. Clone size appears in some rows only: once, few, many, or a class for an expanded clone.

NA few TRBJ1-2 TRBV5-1 TGCGCCAGCAGCTTAGTTCGGGAGGGCTATGGCTACACCTTC CASSLVREGYGYTF
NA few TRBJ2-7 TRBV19 TGTGCCAGTAGTATTAAAGTTTTACCTACCTACGAGCAGTACTTC CASSIKVLPTYEQYF
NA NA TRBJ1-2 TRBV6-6 TGTGCCAGCATCATTCAGAATTCTAACTATGGCTACACCTTC CASIIQNSNYGYTF
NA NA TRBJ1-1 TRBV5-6 TGTGCCAGCAGCTTTCCGGGGTTCGTGAACACTGAAGCTTTCTTT CASSFPGFVNTEAFF
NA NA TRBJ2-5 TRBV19 TGTGCCAGTAGTATTCCTTCGGGTCAGGGGCAAGAGACCCAGTACTTC CASSIPSGQGQETQYF
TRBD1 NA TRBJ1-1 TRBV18 TGTGCCAGCTCACCAGGACAGGGGAACACTGAAGCTTTCTTT CASSPGQGNTEAFF
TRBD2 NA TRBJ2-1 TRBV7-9 TGTGCCAGCAGCTTAGGACGAGCGTCTAGCGGGGGAAATGAGCAGTTCTTC CASSLGRASSGGNEQFF
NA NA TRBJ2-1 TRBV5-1 TGCGCCAGCAGTCTTAGCGCGGTCCTCTACAATGAGCAGTTCTTC CASSLSAVLYNEQFF
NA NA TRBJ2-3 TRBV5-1 TGCGCCAGCAGCTTGGCCGGGCAGGGCACCCGCACAGATACGCAGTATTTT CASSLAGQGTRTDTQYF
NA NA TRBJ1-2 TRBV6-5 TGTGCCAGCAGTTACTCGAGACAGAACTATGGCTACACCTTC CASSYSRQNYGYTF
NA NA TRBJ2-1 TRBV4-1 TGCGCCAGCAGCCACCCTAGGGGAACAGAAGCGCATCTTGAGCAGTTCTTC CASSHPRGTEAHLEQFF
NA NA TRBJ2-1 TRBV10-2 TGCGCCAGCAGTGAGTCCCGGACTAATTCCTACAATGAGCAGTTCTTC CASSESRTNSYNEQFF
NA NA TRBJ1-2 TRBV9 TGTGCCAGCAGCGTAGATGCAGGGCTGACTCCCCTGGGCTATGGCTACACCTTC CASSVDAGLTPLGYGYTF
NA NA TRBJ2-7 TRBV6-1 TGTGCCAGCACCCGGAGCCTTCTGCTAGACGAGCAGTACTTC CASTRSLLLDEQYF
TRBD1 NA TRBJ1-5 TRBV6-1 TGTGCCAGCAGTTTCGGGACAGGGGCCAATCAGCCCCAGCATTTT CASSFGTGANQPQHF
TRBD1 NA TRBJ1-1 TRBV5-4 TGTGCCAGCAGCTTGCCCGGGACAGGCAACACTGAAGCTTTCTTT CASSLPGTGNTEAFF
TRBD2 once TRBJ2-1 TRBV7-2 TGTGCCAGCAGCTCTTGGGCGGGGGGGCAGAATGAGCAGTTCTTC CASSSWAGGQNEQFF